The clone carrying this T cell receptor (beta chain) was seen just once. The V segment lost 6 bases and the J segment 3 bases; nucleotides outside the gene matches: 6. The CDR3 is made up of 14 amino acids. Germline-derived CDR1 and CDR2 are KGHSH and LQKENI. The source of the sample is a study of cytomegalovirus exposure and HLA in healthy donors. The table came from immunoSEQ multiplex PCR; TCRdb's copy has only in-frame clones and leaves some out. The sample records about 140,000 clones, about 87% being singletons. The sequenced sample was PBMCs. The chain is built from TRBV18 and TRBJ2-7; TRBD1 aligns across 9 bases. The source is a man aged 18 to 30 in good health and CMV-seropositive. CDR3 bases: TGTGCCAGCTCCCTGGAGACAGGGGGCTACGAGCAGTACTTC. Translation gives CASSLETGGYEQYF.